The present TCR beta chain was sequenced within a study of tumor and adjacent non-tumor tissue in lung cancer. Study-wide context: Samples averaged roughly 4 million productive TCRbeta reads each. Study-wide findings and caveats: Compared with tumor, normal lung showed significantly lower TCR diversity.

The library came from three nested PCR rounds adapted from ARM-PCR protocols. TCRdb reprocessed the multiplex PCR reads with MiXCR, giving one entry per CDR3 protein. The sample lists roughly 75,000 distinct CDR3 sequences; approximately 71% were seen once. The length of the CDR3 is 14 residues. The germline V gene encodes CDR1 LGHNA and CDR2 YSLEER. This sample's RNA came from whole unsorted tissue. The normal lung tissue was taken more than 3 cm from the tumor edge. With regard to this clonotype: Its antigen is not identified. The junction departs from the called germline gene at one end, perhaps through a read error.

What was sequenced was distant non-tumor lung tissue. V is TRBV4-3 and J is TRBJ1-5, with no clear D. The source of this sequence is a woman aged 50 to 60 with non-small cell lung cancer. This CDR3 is CASSQERCNQAQHF. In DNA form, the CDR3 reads TGCGCCAGCAGCCAAGAGAGATGCAATCAGGCCCAGCATTTT.